The clone carrying this T cell receptor beta chain was counted many times. What it binds is not known. Trimming took 0 bases from V and 7 from J, leaving 13 bases between them. The CDR3 spans 14 residues. Looked up from germline, CDR1 is DFQATT and CDR2 is SNEGSKA (reference sequence). Time point described: newly diagnosed GD, antithyroid drugs for less than 3 months. After RNA was extracted from PBMCs, the TCR library was made from it. These data are taken from a study of regulatory T cells in long-lasting Graves disease. General observations from the study: Accuracy could have been hurt by small sample size.

Investigators prepared the TCR beta libraries by applying iRepertoire HTBI primers and Arm-PCR of CDR3 regions. TCRdb ran MiXCR on the multiplex PCR reads and lists one entry per CDR3 protein. The data show a few hundred thousand distinct CDR3 sequences, 15% to 20% seen once. These data were also filed under a second study, of T cells in Graves' hyperthyroidism and ophthalmopathy. That paper notes: First-round RT-PCR targeting the TCR CDR3 was performed with the HTBI primer set.

The sample here was peripheral blood mononuclear cells (PBMCs), taken at new diagnosis, from a patient treated with antithyroid drugs. The sequence was collected from a woman aged 25 to 39 with Graves disease. The chain employs TRBV20-1 and TRBJ2-1; D possibly matches TRBD1 or TRBD2 (5 bases each). CDR3 region: CSARDLLGTNEQFF. The CDR3 coding sequence is TGCAGTGCTAGAGATCTGCTGGGGACGAATGAGCAGTTCTTC.